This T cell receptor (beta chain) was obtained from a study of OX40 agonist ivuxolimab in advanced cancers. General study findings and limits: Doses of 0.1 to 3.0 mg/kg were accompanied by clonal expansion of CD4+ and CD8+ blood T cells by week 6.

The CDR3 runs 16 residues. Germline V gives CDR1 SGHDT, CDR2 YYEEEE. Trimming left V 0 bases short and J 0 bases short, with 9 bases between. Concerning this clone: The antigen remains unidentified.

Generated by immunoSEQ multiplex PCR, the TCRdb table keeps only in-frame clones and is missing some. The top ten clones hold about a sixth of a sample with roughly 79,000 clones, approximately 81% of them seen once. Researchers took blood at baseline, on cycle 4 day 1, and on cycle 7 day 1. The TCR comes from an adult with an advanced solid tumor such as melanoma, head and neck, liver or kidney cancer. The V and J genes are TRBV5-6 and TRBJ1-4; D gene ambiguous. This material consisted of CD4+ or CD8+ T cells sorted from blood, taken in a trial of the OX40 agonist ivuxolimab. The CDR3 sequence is CASSLGVFATNEKLFF. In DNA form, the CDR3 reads TGTGCCAGCAGCTTGGGGGTTTTTGCAACTAATGAAAAACTGTTTTTT.